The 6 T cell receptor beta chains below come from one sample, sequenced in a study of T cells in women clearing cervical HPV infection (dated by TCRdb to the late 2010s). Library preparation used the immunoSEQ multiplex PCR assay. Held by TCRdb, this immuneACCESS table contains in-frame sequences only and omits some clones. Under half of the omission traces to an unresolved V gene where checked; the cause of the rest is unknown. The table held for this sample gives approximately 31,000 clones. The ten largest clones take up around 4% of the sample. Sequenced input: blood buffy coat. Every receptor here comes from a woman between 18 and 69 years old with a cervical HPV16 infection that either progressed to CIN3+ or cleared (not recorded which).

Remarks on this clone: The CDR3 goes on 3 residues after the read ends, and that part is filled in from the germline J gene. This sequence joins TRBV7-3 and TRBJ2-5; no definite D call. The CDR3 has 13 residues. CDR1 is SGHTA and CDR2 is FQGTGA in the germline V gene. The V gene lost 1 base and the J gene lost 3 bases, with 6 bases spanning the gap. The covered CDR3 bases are TGTGCCAGCAGCTTAAATCTAAAAGAGACC. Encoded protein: CASSLNLKET. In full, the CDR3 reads CASSLNLKETQYF.

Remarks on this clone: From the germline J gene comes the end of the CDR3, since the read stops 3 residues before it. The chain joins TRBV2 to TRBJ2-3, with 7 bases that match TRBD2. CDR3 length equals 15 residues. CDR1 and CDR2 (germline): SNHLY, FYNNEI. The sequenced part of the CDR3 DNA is TGTGCCAGCAGCTCTGAAGGGACTATCAGAGGGACG. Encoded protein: CASSSEGTIRGT. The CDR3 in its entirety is CASSSEGTIRGTQYF.

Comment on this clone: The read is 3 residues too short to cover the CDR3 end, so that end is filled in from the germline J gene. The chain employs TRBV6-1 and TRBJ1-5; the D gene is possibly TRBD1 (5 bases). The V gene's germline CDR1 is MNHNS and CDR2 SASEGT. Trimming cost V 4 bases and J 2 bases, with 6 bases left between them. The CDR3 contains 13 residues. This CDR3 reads CASSAQGNQPQHF. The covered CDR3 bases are TGTGCCAGCAGTGCACAGGGCAATCAGCCC.

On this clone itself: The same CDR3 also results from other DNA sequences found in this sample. CDR3: CASSRVDRDTEAFF. The CDR3 DNA, read in part, is TGTGCCAGCAGTCGTGTCGATAGGGACACTGAA. This chain uses TRBV5-6 with TRBJ1-1; no clear D gene. The read ends 3 residues before the CDR3 terminus; that terminus is restored from the germline J gene. With 5 bases removed from V and 3 bases from J, the gap between germline ends came to 14 bases. Germline V gene lookup returns CDR1 SGHDT and CDR2 YYEEEE. The CDR3 length is 14 residues.

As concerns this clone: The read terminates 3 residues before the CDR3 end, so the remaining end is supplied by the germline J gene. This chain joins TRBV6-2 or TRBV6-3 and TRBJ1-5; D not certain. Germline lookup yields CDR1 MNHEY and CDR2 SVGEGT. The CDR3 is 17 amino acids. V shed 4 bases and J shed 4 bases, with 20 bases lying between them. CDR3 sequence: CASSFGLPTTLNQPQHF. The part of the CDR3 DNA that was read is TGTGCCAGCAGTTTTGGGCTGCCGACGACCCTAAATCAGCCC.

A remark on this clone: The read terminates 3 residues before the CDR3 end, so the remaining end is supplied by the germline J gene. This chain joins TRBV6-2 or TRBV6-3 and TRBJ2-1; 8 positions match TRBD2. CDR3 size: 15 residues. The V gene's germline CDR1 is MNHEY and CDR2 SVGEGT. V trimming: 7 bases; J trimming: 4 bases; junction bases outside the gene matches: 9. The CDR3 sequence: CASIPATSGYNEQFF. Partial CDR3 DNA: TGTGCCAGCATCCCCGCTACTAGCGGATACAATGAG.